This is a list of T cell receptor beta chains from one sample in a study of blood T cell repertoires in COVID-19. TCRdb's table, derived via immunoSEQ multiplex PCR, lists solely in-frame clones and lacks some. The sample lists some 200,000 clones; approximately 89% were seen once. The sequencing sample was made of peripheral blood. The receptors shown here come from a man aged 40-55 years with active or convalescent COVID-19. Each CDR3 is given without its conserved first and last residue. Clone size, where shown, is once, few, many, or a class for clones that have expanded.

size | V | CDR3
. | TRBV27 | ASSLRHRGYSFYNEQF
. | TRBV6-5 | ASSYTDRAFGELF
once | TRBV7-2 | ASRSKVGGMNTEAF
few | TRBV6-5 | ASRIGAGNTIY
. | TRBV29-1 | SVEDLTDRGAYEQY
once | TRBV18 | ASSPLPDYNEQF
. | TRBV5-4 | ASSSSPGDGSQPQH
few | TRBV10-3 | AISPGQITEAF
once | TRBV5-1 | ASSWGSGLAIETQY
. | TRBV11-2 | ASSFVQGRYGYT
. | TRBV4-1 | ASSQGGGASPTDTQY
few | TRBV6-5 | ASSYSADGTEAF
. | TRBV6-6 | ASSYIRVWTEAF
. | TRBV6-5 | ASSYSIGVLNTEAF
. | TRBV30 | AWSAGSRGAIY
. | TRBV5-1 | ASSLILNASPNYGYT
once | TRBV3-1/TRBV3-2 | ASSQEEDEQGFSEKLF
once | TRBV7-9 | ASSLTRQRGYT
few | TRBV5-3 | ASRLAGTGLDTEAF
. | TRBV6-5 | ASRPRQGSNQPQH
. | TRBV27 | ASSFRVGADSPLH
. | TRBV30 | AWSVLGGGSSSPLH
once | TRBV9 | ASSAPDREGEQF
. | TRBV7-9 | ASSGGRGNNQPQH
. | TRBV30 | AWSDRDYEQY
. | TRBV19 | ASTSWTGGSGYT